This TCR beta chain was captured in a study of T-cell memory formation after mild COVID-19. Trimming took off 8 bases at V and 7 bases at J, with 21 bases between the two ends. The CDR3 extends over 14 amino acids. Per germline, CDR1 MDHEN and CDR2 SYDVKM. TCRdb passed the 5' RACE reads through MiXCR, listing each CDR3 protein once. The repertoire holds hundreds of thousands of distinct CDR3 sequences, 25% to 30% seen once, with approximately 15% in the top ten. Study-level results: Some SARS-CoV-2-responding clones were already detected in memory before infection.

This clonotype came up a few times. Its target is not known. The chain carries TRBV28 and TRBJ2-7; D ambiguous. This receptor was taken from an adult woman who had mild COVID-19 (a few samples of this study predate the infection). Cell type and time point are not known. The source material was PBMCs or a T cell subset sorted from them (not recorded which). The CDR3 DNA follows: TGTGCCAGCTATACTCCCGCTAGTCCGAAAGAGCAGTACTTC. Translated, it gives CASYTPASPKEQYF.